What follows describes a single TCR beta chain. The sample originates from a study of cytomegalovirus exposure and HLA in healthy donors. Germline CDR1 SQVTM, CDR2 ANQGSEA. Trimming pared 5 bases from V and 8 bases from J, leaving 21 bases between. This CDR3 is built from 14 residues. In the PCR, 60 Vbeta and 13 Jbeta primers were used. Sequencing used immunoSEQ multiplex PCR; TCRdb keeps in-frame clones, though not all of them. Here the sample spans more than 130,000 clones, about 74% being singletons. The material sequenced was PBMCs. The J gene is TRBJ1-2, the V gene TRBV29-1; a possible D gene is TRBD1 (5 bases). This sequence originates from a woman in her forties or fifties in good health and CMV-seronegative. CDR3 in amino acids: CSVLPQGSGEGYTF. CDR3 in DNA: TGCAGCGTTCTACCTCAGGGATCTGGAGAGGGCTACACCTTC. Complete variable domain (other parts from reference TRBV29-1 and TRBJ1-2): SAVISQKPSRDICQRGTSLTIQCQVDSQVTMMFWYRQQPGQSLTLIATANQGSEATYESGFVIDKFPISRPNLTFSTLTVSNMSPEDSSIYLCSVLPQGSGEGYTFGSGTRLTVV.